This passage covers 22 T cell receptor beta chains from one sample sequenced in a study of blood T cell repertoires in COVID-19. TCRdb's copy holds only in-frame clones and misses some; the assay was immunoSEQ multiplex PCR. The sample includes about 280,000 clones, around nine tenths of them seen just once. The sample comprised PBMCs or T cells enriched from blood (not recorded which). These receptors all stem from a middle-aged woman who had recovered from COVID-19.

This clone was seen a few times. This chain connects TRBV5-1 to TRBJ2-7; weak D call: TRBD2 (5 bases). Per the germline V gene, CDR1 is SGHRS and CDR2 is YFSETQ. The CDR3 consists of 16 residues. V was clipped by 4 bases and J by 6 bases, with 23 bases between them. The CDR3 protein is CASSQTPTEGLGEQYF. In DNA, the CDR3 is TGCGCCAGCAGCCAAACTCCGACTGAGGGTTTGGGCGAGCAGTACTTC.

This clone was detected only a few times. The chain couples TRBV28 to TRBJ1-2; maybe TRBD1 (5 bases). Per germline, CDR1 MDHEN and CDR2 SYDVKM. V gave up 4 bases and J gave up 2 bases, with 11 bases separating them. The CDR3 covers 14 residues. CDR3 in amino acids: CASSSLRGNYGYTF. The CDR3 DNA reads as TGTGCCAGCAGTTCTTTAAGGGGAAACTATGGCTACACCTTC.

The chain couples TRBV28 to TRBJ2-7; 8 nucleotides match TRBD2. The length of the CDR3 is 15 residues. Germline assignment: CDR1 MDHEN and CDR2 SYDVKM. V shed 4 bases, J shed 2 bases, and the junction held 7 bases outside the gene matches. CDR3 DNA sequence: TGTGCCAGCAGTTCCCCCGGCGGGAGGACCTACGAGCAGTACTTC. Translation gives CASSSPGGRTYEQYF.

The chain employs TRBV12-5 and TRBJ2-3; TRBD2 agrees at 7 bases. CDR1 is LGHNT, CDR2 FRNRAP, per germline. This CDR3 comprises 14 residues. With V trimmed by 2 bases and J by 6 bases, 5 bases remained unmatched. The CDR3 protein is CASGLQTSMDTQYF. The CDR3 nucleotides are TGTGCTAGTGGTTTGCAGACTAGCATGGATACGCAGTATTTT.

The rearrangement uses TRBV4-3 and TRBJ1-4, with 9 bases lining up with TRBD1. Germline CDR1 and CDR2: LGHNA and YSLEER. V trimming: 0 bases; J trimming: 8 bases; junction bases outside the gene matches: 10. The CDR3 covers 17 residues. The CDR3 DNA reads TGCGCCAGCAGCCAAGACCCTCCGGGACAGGGCGGAGAAAAACTGTTTTTT. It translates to CASSQDPPGQGGEKLFF.

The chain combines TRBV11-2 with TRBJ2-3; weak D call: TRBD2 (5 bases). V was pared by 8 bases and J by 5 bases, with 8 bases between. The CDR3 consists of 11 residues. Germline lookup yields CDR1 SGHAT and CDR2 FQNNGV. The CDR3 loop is CASGERDTQYF. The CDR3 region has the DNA TGTGCCAGCGGGGAGAGAGATACGCAGTATTTT.

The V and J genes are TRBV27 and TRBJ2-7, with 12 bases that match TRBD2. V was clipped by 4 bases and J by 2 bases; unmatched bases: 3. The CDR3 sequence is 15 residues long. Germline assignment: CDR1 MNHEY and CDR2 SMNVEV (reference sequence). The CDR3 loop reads CASSSLAGGPYEQYF. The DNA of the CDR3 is TGTGCCAGCAGTTCTCTAGCGGGAGGGCCCTACGAGCAGTACTTC.

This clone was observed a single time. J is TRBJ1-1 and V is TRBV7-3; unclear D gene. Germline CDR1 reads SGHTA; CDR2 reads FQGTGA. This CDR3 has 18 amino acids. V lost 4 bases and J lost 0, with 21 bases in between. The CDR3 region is CASSSYGPRAGLNTEAFF. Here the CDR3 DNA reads TGTGCCAGCAGCTCTTACGGACCCCGGGCGGGGTTGAACACTGAAGCTTTCTTT.

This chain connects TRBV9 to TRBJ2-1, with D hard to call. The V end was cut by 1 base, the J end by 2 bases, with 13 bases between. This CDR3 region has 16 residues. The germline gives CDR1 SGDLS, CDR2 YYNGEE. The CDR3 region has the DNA TGTGCCAGCAGCGTATCACATGGGCTCCCCTACAATGAGCAGTTCTTC. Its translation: CASSVSHGLPYNEQFF.

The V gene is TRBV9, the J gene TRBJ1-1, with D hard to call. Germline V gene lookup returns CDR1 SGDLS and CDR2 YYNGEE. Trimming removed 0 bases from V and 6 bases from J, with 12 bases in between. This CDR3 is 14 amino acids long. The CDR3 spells CASSVGTAVAEAFF. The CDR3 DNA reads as TGTGCCAGCAGCGTAGGAACAGCCGTGGCTGAAGCTTTCTTT.

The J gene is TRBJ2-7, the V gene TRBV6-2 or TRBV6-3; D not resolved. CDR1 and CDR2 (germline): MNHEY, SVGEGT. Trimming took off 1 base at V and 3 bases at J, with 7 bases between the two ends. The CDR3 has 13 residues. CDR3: CASSYLSFYEQYF. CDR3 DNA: TGTGCCAGCAGTTACTTGAGTTTCTACGAGCAGTACTTC.

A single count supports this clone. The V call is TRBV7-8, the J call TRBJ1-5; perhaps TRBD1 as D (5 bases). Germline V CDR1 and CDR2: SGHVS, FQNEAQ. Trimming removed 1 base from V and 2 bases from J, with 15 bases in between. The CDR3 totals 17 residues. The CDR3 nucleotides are TGTGCCAGCAGCTTAGTTGGGGGTCCGGGGGGCAATCAGCCCCAGCATTTT. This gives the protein CASSLVGGPGGNQPQHF.

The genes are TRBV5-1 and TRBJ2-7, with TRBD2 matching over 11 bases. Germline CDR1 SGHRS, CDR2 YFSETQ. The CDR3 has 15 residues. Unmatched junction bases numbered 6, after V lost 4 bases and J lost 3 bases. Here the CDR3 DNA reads TGCGCCAGCAGCGCGACTAGCGGGAACCACTACGAGCAGTACTTC. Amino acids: CASSATSGNHYEQYF.

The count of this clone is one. CDR3 in amino acids: CAWSGQGNSPLHF. Written as DNA, the CDR3 is TGTGCCTGGTCGGGACAGGGAAATTCACCCCTCCACTTT. V usage is TRBV30 and J usage is TRBJ1-6; 9 bases match TRBD1. Per the germline V gene, CDR1 is GTSNPN and CDR2 is SVGIG (reference sequence). Trimming took 5 bases from V and 7 from J; bases not matched to a gene: 3. There are 13 residues in the CDR3.

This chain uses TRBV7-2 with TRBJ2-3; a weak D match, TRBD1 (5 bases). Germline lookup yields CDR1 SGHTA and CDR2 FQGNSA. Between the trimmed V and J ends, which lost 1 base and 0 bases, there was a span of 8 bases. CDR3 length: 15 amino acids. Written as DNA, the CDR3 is TGTGCCAGCAGCTTAGGGGGCTTAAGCACAGATACGCAGTATTTT. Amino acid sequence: CASSLGGLSTDTQYF.

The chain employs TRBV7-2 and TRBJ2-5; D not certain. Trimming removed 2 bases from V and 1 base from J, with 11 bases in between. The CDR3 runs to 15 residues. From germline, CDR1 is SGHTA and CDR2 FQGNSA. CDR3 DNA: TGTGCCAGCAGCTTAATGTCTTACAGCCAAGAGACCCAGTACTTC. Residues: CASSLMSYSQETQYF. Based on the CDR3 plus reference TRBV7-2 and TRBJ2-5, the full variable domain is GAGVSQSPSNKVTEKGKDVELRCDPISGHTALYWYRQSLGQGLEFLIYFQGNSAPDKSGLPSDRFSAERTGGSVSTLTIQRTQQEDSAVYLCASSLMSYSQETQYFGPGTRLLVL.

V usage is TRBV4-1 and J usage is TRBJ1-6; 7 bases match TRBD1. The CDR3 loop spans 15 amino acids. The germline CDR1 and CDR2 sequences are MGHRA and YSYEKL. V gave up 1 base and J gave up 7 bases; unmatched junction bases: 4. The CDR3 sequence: CASSQAGTANSPLHF. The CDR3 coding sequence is TGCGCCAGCAGCCAAGCCGGGACAGCGAATTCACCCCTCCACTTT.

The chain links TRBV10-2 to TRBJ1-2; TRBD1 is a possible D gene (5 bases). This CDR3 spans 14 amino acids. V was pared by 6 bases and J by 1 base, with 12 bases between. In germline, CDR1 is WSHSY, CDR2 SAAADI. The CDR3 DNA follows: TGCGCCAGCAGCCTGACGACAGTTAACTATGGCTACACCTTC. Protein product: CASSLTTVNYGYTF.

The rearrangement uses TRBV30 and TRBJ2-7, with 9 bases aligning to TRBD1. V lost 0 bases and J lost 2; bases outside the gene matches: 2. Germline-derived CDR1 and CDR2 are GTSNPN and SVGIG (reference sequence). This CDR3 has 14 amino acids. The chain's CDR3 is CAWSVGTGPYEQYF. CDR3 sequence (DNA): TGTGCCTGGAGTGTAGGGACAGGGCCCTACGAGCAGTACTTC.

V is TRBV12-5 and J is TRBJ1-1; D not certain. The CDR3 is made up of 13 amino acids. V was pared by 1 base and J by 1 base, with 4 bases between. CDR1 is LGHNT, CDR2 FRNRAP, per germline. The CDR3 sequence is CASGLGGNTEAFF. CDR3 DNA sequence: TGTGCTAGTGGTTTGGGCGGGAACACTGAAGCTTTCTTT.

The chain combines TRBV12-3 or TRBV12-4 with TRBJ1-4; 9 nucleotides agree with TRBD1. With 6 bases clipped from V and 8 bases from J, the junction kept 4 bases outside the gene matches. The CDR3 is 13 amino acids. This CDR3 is CASRQGAGEKLFF. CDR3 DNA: TGTGCCAGCAGACAGGGGGCAGGGGAAAAACTGTTTTTT.

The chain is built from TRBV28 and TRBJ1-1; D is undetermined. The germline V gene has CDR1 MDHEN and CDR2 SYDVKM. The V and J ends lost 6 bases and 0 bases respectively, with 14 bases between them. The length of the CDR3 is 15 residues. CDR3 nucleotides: TGTGCCAGCAGCCGAGGAGGGCAGTTGAACACTGAAGCTTTCTTT. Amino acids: CASSRGGQLNTEAFF.